This entry describes one T cell receptor (beta chain). The study drew all its donors from Caucasian adults living in Nashville, Tennessee. This sample is drawn from a study of shared clonotypes between healthy human individuals. At the level of the study: Per-donor plates numbered three CD4 naive, three CD4 memory, two CD8 naive and one CD8 memory.

J was trimmed by 1 base and V by 4 bases; bases with no gene match: 11. Germline V CDR1 and CDR2: SGHAT, FQNNGV. The CDR3 totals 17 residues. Measured with immunoSEQ multiplex PCR; TCRdb has only the in-frame clones, and not every one. The profile shows some 2.1 million clones, 95% of them singletons. This clonotype originated in a man between 18 and 35 years old in good health. The V call is TRBV11-2, the J call TRBJ2-3; 7 bases match TRBD1. Source material: naive CD4+ T cells sorted from blood. Specified subset: CD45RA+ positively selected. The CDR3, as DNA: TGTGCCAGCAGCTGGAGAGGGGGCGTGTGGGGCACAGATACGCAGTATTTT. Translated: CASSWRGGVWGTDTQYF.